These 32 T cell receptor beta chains originate from one sample sequenced in a study of cytomegalovirus exposure and HLA in healthy donors. Use of 60 Vbeta and 13 Jbeta primers characterized the PCR. Profiled with immunoSEQ multiplex PCR; TCRdb holds only in-frame clones, not every one. The sample's table shows fewer than 150,000 clones. The sample taken for sequencing was PBMCs. These receptors were obtained from a man between 35 and 55 years old in good health and CMV-seronegative.

V gene TRBV11-2 combines with J gene TRBJ1-3, with unresolved D. The CDR3 length is 17 residues. The V gene lost 3 bases and the J gene lost 0 bases, with 15 bases spanning the gap. Germline-derived CDR1 and CDR2 are SGHAT and FQNNGV. CDR3 residues: CASSFFLQGSSGNTIYF. Written as DNA, the CDR3 is TGTGCCAGCAGCTTTTTTTTACAAGGGAGCTCTGGAAACACCATATATTTT.

The chain carries TRBV5-6 and TRBJ2-7; 10 bases are shared with TRBD1. The CDR3 contains 14 residues. Germline loops: CDR1 SGHDT, CDR2 YYEEEE. After removal of 4 bases from V and 2 bases from J, the junction contained 3 bases not matched to a gene. The CDR3 reads CASSRDRGTYEQYF. CDR3 nucleotides: TGTGCCAGCAGCCGGGACAGGGGAACCTACGAGCAGTACTTC.

This sequence joins TRBV9 and TRBJ2-5; 7 nucleotides align to TRBD1. V trimming: 3 bases; J trimming: 1 base; junction bases outside the gene matches: 6. Germline values: CDR1 SGDLS, CDR2 YYNGEE. CDR3 size: 15 residues. The CDR3 is CASSALGTVQETQYF. The CDR3 nucleotides read TGTGCCAGCAGCGCCTTAGGGACAGTCCAAGAGACCCAGTACTTC.

This chain links TRBV4-3 with TRBJ2-7; TRBD2 is a possible D gene (6 bases). The CDR3 extends over 16 amino acids. Germline V gene lookup returns CDR1 LGHNA and CDR2 YSLEER. The V and J ends lost 0 bases and 1 base respectively, with 13 bases between them. The CDR3, as DNA: TGCGCCAGCAGCCAAGAACCCGGGGGTAGGTCCTACGAGCAGTACTTC. It translates to CASSQEPGGRSYEQYF.

V is TRBV11-2 and J is TRBJ2-7; 8 nucleotides match TRBD1. CDR3 length: 15 residues. The germline V gene encodes CDR1 SGHAT and CDR2 FQNNGV. Trimming removed 6 bases from V and 2 bases from J; junction bases left unmatched: 9. The chain's CDR3 is CASRQIQGGTYEQYF. CDR3 nucleotide sequence: TGTGCCAGCAGGCAGATACAGGGGGGTACCTACGAGCAGTACTTC.

This rearrangement joins TRBV21-1 to TRBJ2-7; the table's D call, TRBD2, was not checked against the DNA. TRBV21-1 constitutes a pseudogene. This CDR3 is built from 14 residues. The CDR3 loop reads CASSKKSNPYEQYF. As DNA, the CDR3 is TGTGCCAGCAGCAAAAAAAGCAACCCCTACGAGCAGTACTTC.

The CDR3 protein is CASKRSENGYTF. The DNA of the CDR3 is TGTGCCAGCAAGAGGTCAGAAAATGGCTACACCTTC. The genes are TRBV2 and TRBJ1-2; no reliable D call. Germline V lookup: CDR1 SNHLY, CDR2 FYNNEI. The CDR3 is made up of 12 amino acids. The ends were cut back, 7 bases at V and 6 bases at J, with 12 bases in the middle.

The chain joins TRBV11-3 to TRBJ2-7; D gene unclear. CDR3 size: 13 residues. V was cut by 4 bases and J by 2 bases, with 9 bases left in between. The V gene's germline CDR1 is SGHNT and CDR2 YENEEA. The DNA for the CDR3 is TGTGCCAGCAGCTCGGAGACCGCCTACGAGCAGTACTTC. Translation: CASSSETAYEQYF.

V usage is TRBV29-1 and J usage is TRBJ2-6; 8 bases agree with TRBD1. This CDR3 is 16 amino acids long. Germline V CDR1 and CDR2: SQVTM, ANQGSEA. With 6 bases clipped from V and 0 bases from J, the junction kept 7 bases outside the gene matches. CDR3 sequence (DNA): TGCAGCGTGGCCGGGACAGGCTTCTCTGGGGCCAACGTCCTGACTTTC. Translated, it gives CSVAGTGFSGANVLTF.

The chain links TRBV7-2 to TRBJ2-1, with 10 bases aligning to TRBD2. Germline V CDR1 and CDR2: SGHTA, FQGNSA. The ends lost 3 bases at V and 9 bases at J; junction bases unmatched: 5. The CDR3 loop spans 14 amino acids. The CDR3 DNA reads as TGTGCCAGCAGCTTCAGGACTAGCGGTGCTGAGCAGTTCTTC. It specifies CASSFRTSGAEQFF.

The V call is TRBV6-6, the J call TRBJ2-7, with a possible D match to TRBD2 (5 bases). From germline, CDR1 is MNHNY and CDR2 SVGAGI (reference sequence). This CDR3 region has 12 residues. V was shortened by 5 bases and J by 5 bases, with 10 bases between the two germline ends. The CDR3 spells CASSPQADEQYF. The CDR3 region has the DNA TGTGCCAGCAGTCCCCAAGCGGACGAGCAGTACTTC.

This chain connects TRBV2 to TRBJ2-1; 8 bases are shared with TRBD2. The CDR3 is made up of 13 amino acids. The J segment lost 8 bases and the V segment lost 5 bases, leaving 5 bases of the junction unmatched. The germline CDR1 and CDR2 sequences are SNHLY and FYNNEI. CDR3 sequence (DNA): TGTGCCAGCAGTTCGACTAGCGAGGATGAGCAGTTCTTC. Translating gives CASSSTSEDEQFF.

In DNA, the CDR3 is TGTGCCAGCAGCCGGGGGGCCCAAGAGACCCAGTACTTC. Translation gives CASSRGAQETQYF. The chain is built from TRBV6-5 and TRBJ2-5; the D gene is possibly TRBD2 (7 bases). Trimming pared 6 bases from V and 1 base from J, leaving 9 bases between. CDR3 length: 13 residues. The germline V gene encodes CDR1 MNHEY and CDR2 SVGAGI.

Notes on this clone: A read error may account for a junction end that differs from germline. V and J are TRBV28 and TRBJ1-6; D remains ambiguous. This CDR3 contains 16 residues. Germline V gene sequence: CDR1 MDHEN, CDR2 SYDVKM. The CDR3 loop reads CASSSEARAYHSPLHF. CDR3 DNA: TGTGCCAGCAGTTCGGAGGCCCGGGCCTATCATTCACCCCTCCACTTT.

The chain carries TRBV18 and TRBJ2-7; D might be TRBD2 (6 bases). This CDR3 spans 15 amino acids. Looked up from germline, CDR1 is KGHSH and CDR2 is LQKENI. V lost 2 bases and J lost 3, with 14 bases in between. CDR3 DNA: TGTGCCAGCTCACCAGGCACAGGTAGCGGCTACGAGCAGTACTTC. It translates to CASSPGTGSGYEQYF.

The rearrangement uses TRBV6-5 and TRBJ2-1; D gene ambiguous. Germline V gene sequence: CDR1 MNHEY, CDR2 SVGAGI. V was pared by 5 bases and J by 5 bases, with 10 bases between. The CDR3 length is 13 residues. The CDR3 DNA sequence: TGTGCCAGCAGTCGAGGTCGGGACAATGAGCAGTTCTTC. Its translation is CASSRGRDNEQFF.

The chain couples TRBV7-2 to TRBJ2-7; 9 bases align to TRBD1. J gave up 2 bases and V 0 bases, and 5 bases lay outside the gene matches. Germline assignment: CDR1 SGHTA and CDR2 FQGNSA. The CDR3 is 16 residues long. CDR3 protein: CASSLAGGTGTYEQYF. The CDR3 bases are TGTGCCAGCAGCTTAGCGGGTGGGACAGGGACCTACGAGCAGTACTTC.

The chain carries TRBV7-9 and TRBJ2-4, with 8 bases lining up with TRBD1. Germline values: CDR1 SEHNR, CDR2 FQNEAQ (reference sequence). This CDR3 is built from 16 residues. Losses at the gene ends were 6 bases for V and 6 bases for J; bases not matched to a gene: 13. The DNA of the CDR3 is TGTGCCAGCAGATGGGGACAGGCTAACGGTGCAAACATTCAGTACTTC. As protein: CASRWGQANGANIQYF. Based on the CDR3 plus reference TRBV7-9 and TRBJ2-4, the full variable domain is DTGVSQNPRHKITKRGQNVTFRCDPISEHNRLYWYRQTLGQGPEFLTYFQNEAQLEKSRLLSDRFSAERPKGSFSTLEIQRTEQGDSAMYLCASRWGQANGANIQYFGAGTRLSVL.

DNA of the CDR3: TGTGCCAGCAGCTTGTGGGACAGGGGATCAGGCTACACCTTC. It yields the protein CASSLWDRGSGYTF. V and J are TRBV5-4 and TRBJ1-2, with 10 bases identical to TRBD1. V was pared by 1 base and J by 8 bases, with 5 bases of the junction left unmatched. This CDR3 is 14 amino acids long. Germline V gene lookup returns CDR1 SGHNT and CDR2 YYREEE (reference sequence).

The chain has TRBV28 and TRBJ2-6; no reliable D call. Germline values: CDR1 MDHEN, CDR2 SYDVKM. Trimming stripped 10 bases from V and 0 bases from J, with 10 bases between. This CDR3 comprises 14 residues. CDR3 sequence reads: CAIPLLSGANVLTF. CDR3 sequence (DNA): TGTGCCATCCCACTGCTCTCTGGGGCCAACGTCCTGACTTTC.

J is TRBJ1-1 and V is TRBV5-4; 9 bases line up with TRBD1. This CDR3 comprises 16 residues. J gave up 4 bases and V 3 bases, and 10 bases lay outside the gene matches. CDR1 and CDR2 from the germline V gene are SGHNT and YYREEE (reference sequence). CDR3 in DNA: TGTGCCAGCAGCTCAGCGGACAGGGGTCGGGTCACTGAAGCTTTCTTT. Encoded protein: CASSSADRGRVTEAFF.

CDR3 protein: CATNRAGERYEQYF. CDR3 DNA sequence: TGTGCCACCAACCGGGCCGGGGAACGCTACGAGCAGTACTTC. The genes are TRBV10-3 and TRBJ2-7, with a weak D call TRBD2 (5 bases). CDR1 ENHRY and CDR2 SYGVKD come from the germline V gene. V was clipped by 10 bases and J by 3 bases, with 19 bases between them. The CDR3 extends over 14 amino acids.

The chain joins TRBV27 to TRBJ2-7; D is ambiguous. The germline V gene encodes CDR1 MNHEY and CDR2 SMNVEV (reference sequence). The V end was cut by 3 bases, the J end by 3 bases, with 9 bases between. The CDR3 sequence is 13 residues long. CDR3 amino acids: CASSLGSFYEQYF. For the CDR3, the DNA is TGTGCCAGCAGTTTGGGCAGTTTCTACGAGCAGTACTTC.

V gene TRBV5-6 combines with J gene TRBJ1-2, with 9 bases identical to TRBD1. Germline lookup yields CDR1 SGHDT and CDR2 YYEEEE. After removal of 7 bases from V and 6 bases from J, the junction contained 10 bases not matched to a gene. This CDR3 has 14 amino acids. The CDR3 here is CASRGQGKGDGYTF. The DNA for the CDR3 is TGTGCCAGCCGGGGACAGGGTAAGGGGGATGGCTACACCTTC.

The chain links TRBV7-2 to TRBJ2-4; no reliable D call. The germline gives CDR1 SGHTA, CDR2 FQGNSA. The V end was cut by 1 base, the J end by 7 bases, with 8 bases between. This CDR3 is 13 amino acids long. DNA of the CDR3: TGTGCCAGCAGCTTAGGCAGTGGCAACATTCAGTACTTC. It translates to CASSLGSGNIQYF.

V gene TRBV13 combines with J gene TRBJ1-5, with a possible D match to TRBD1 (5 bases). The CDR3 extends over 14 amino acids. CDR1 and CDR2 from the germline V gene are PRHDT and FYEKMQ (reference sequence). The V end was cut by 0 bases, the J end by 6 bases, with 9 bases between. The CDR3 here is CASSLGQEGQPQHF. The CDR3 nucleotides read TGTGCCAGCAGCTTAGGACAGGAAGGTCAGCCCCAGCATTTT.

The DNA for the CDR3 is TGTGCCAGCAGTTCATTCCACAGGGGAAGTTATGGCTACACCTTC. Encoded protein: CASSSFHRGSYGYTF. The J gene is TRBJ1-2, the V gene TRBV28; 7 bases are a match to TRBD1. V was pared by 4 bases and J by 5 bases, with 10 bases of the junction left unmatched. The CDR3 sequence is 15 residues long. Germline CDR1 MDHEN, CDR2 SYDVKM.

The chain couples TRBV28 to TRBJ1-5; D possibly corresponds to TRBD1 (5 bases). The CDR3 runs to 13 residues. Looked up from germline, CDR1 is MDHEN and CDR2 is SYDVKM. Deletions cut 6 bases from V and 6 bases from J, with 12 bases between. The CDR3 DNA reads as TGTGCCAGCAGCTTACCTGACAGTCAGCCCCAGCATTTT. This gives the protein CASSLPDSQPQHF.

The V call is TRBV7-8, the J call TRBJ1-4; 9 bases align to TRBD1. CDR1 SGHVS and CDR2 FQNEAQ come from the germline V gene. This CDR3 comprises 14 residues. V shed 5 bases and J 7 bases; nucleotides not matched to a gene: 5. CDR3 amino acids: CASSMDRGFEKLFF. DNA of the CDR3: TGTGCCAGCAGCATGGACAGGGGCTTTGAAAAACTGTTTTTT.

V and J are TRBV19 and TRBJ2-5; 7 bases are a match to TRBD1. V was clipped by 1 base and J by 1 base; unmatched bases: 6. CDR3 size: 16 residues. Germline values: CDR1 LNHDA, CDR2 SQIVND (reference sequence). As DNA, the CDR3 is TGTGCCAGTAGTATAGGGGCAGGGGGAATCCAAGAGACCCAGTACTTC. Encoded protein: CASSIGAGGIQETQYF. The full variable domain, rest sourced from reference TRBV19 and TRBJ2-5, is DGGITQSPKYLFRKEGQNVTLSCEQNLNHDAMYWYRQDPGQGLRLIYYSQIVNDFQKGDIAEGYSVSREKKESFPLTVTSAQKNPTAFYLCASSIGAGGIQETQYFGPGTRLLVL.

About this clone: Other nucleotide sequences in the sample specify the same CDR3. The chain recombines TRBV5-1 with TRBJ1-2; no firm D call. The length of the CDR3 is 14 residues. The germline V and J ends were trimmed by 4 bases and 0 bases, with 10 bases remaining between them. Germline assignment: CDR1 SGHRS and CDR2 YFSETQ. In DNA, the CDR3 is TGCGCCAGCAGCCGAGACGGAGCTAACTATGGCTACACCTTC. This gives the protein CASSRDGANYGYTF.

This chain links TRBV6-1 with TRBJ1-6; TRBD1 is a possible D gene (5 bases). CDR1 and CDR2 from the germline V gene are MNHNS and SASEGT. The CDR3 contains 13 residues. V was clipped by 3 bases and J by 5 bases, with 5 bases between them. CDR3 residues: CASSDRDNSPLHF. In DNA, the CDR3 is TGTGCCAGCAGTGACAGGGATAATTCACCCCTCCACTTT.